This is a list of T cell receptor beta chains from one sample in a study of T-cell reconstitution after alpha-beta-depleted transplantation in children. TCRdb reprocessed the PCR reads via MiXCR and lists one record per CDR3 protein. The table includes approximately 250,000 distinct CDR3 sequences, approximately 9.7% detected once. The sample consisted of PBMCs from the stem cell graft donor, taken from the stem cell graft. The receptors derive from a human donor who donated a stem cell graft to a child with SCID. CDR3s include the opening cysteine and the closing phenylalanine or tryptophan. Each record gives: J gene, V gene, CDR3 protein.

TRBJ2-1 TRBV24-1 CATSDTGSYNEQFF
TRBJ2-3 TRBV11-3 CASSSSRASESTDTQYF
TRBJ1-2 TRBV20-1 CSARDFSRDYGYTF
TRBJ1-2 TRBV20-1 CSARVSSYGYTF
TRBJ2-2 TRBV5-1 CASSASLAGGPTGELFF
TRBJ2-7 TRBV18 CASSPTQGSYEQYF
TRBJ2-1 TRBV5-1 CASSWLAGVYNEQFF
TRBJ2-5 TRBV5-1 CASSSGTSVGETQYF
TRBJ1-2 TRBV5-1 CASSPGDRVAYTF
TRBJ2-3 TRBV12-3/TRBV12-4 CASSPIVRPSGGANTQYF
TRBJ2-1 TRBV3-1 CASSQDQFGGGVYSSYNEQFF
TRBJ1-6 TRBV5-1 CASSLVPERPLHF
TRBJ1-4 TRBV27 CASSSYQGAANEKLFF
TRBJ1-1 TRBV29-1 CSGTGTGGDTEAFF
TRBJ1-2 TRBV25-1 CASSGIQGYGYTF
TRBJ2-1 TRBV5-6 CASSSRGWAEQFF
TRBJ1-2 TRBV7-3 CASSPPTPIYGYTF
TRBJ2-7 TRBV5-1 CASSIIGGSYEQYF
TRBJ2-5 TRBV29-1 CSGQGDKETQYF
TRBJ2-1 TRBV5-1 CASSLSLNEQFF
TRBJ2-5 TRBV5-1 CASSFSDPGETQYF
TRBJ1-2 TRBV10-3 CAISGTDYGYTF
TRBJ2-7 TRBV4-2 CASSQESGALGEQYF
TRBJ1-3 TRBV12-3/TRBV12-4 CASSLSVNTIYF
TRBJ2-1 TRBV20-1 CSAKGASNEQFF
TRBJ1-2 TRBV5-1 CASSLGRYGYTF
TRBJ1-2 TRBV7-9 CASSLGPEGYTF
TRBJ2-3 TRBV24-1 CAVTARGTDTQYF
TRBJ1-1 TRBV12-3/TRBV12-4 CASSFGTVNTEAFF
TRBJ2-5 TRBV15 CATSRAEETQYF
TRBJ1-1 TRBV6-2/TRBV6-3 CASSYNRDRDKHRTEAFF
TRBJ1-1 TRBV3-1 CASSQEGTVGEAFF
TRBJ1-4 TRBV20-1 CRPGVEGATNEKLFF
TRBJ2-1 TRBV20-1 CSGVPGQGPSSITDEQFF
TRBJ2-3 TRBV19 CASQGKGRLTDTQYF
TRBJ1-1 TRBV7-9 CASSPLGTVNTEAFF
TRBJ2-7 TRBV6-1 CASTRTGAYEQYF
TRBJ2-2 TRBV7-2 CASSLRGQRPNTGELFF
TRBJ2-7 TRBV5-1 CASSPGHPGGEQYF
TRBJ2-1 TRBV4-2 CASSQEGGLAGDNEQFF
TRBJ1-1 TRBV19 CASSIGRGLGDTEAFF
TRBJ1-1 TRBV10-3 CAIRGGQVNTEAFF
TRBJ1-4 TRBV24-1 CATSERDGDRGLEKLFF
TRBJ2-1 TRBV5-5 CASSLAPEYNEQFF
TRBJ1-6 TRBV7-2 CASSLDVGQGYSPLHF
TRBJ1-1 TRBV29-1 CSVVEGTEAFF
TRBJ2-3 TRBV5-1 CASSPPTTNQYF
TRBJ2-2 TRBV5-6 CASTSYRGYGGELFF
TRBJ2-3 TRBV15 CATSFEGAFVTDTQYF
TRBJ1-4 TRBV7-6 CASSLSRRQDNEKLFF
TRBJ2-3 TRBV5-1 CASSYDLGTDTQYF
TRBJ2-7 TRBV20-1 CSALRTASSYEQYF
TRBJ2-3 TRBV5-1 CASSRSGITDSDTQYF
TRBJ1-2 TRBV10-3 CAIFLSGEGYTF
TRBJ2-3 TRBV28 CASSSFYRGPDSTDTQYF
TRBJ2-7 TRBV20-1 CSARRGTVLYEQYF
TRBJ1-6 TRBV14 CASSPAFPGSPLHF
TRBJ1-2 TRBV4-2 CASSQEAGSGYKGYTF
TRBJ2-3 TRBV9 CASSVEVMADTQYF